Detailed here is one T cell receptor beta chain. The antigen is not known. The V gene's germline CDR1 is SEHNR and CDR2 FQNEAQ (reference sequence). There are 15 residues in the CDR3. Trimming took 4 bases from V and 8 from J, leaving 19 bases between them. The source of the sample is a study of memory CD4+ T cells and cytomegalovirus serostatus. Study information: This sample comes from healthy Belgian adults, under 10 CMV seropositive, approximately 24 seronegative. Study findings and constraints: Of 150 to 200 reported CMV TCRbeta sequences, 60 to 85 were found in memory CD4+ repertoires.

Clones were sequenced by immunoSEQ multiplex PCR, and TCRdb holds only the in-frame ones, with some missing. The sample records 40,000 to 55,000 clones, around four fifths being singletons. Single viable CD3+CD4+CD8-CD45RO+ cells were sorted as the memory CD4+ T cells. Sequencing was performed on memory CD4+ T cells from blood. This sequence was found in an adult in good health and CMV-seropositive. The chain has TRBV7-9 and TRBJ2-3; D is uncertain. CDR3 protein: CASSSSSTGSITQYF. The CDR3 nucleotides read TGTGCCAGCAGCTCTTCCTCTACTGGCTCCATTACGCAGTATTTT.